One sample yielded the 20 T cell receptor beta chains listed below, sequenced in a study of blood T cell repertoires in COVID-19. Profiling relied on immunoSEQ multiplex PCR, and the TCRdb table lists in-frame clones only, not all of them. The profile shows a few hundred thousand clones, 86% of them singletons. Sequencing was done on a sample of peripheral blood. These TCRs come from a woman aged 60-75 years with COVID-19, enrolled during active disease.

This clone was observed once. The rearrangement joins TRBV5-1 to TRBJ2-7; D possibly corresponds to TRBD1 (6 bases). The germline V and J ends were trimmed by 1 base and 9 bases, with 14 bases remaining between them. The CDR3 sequence is 13 residues long. The germline CDR1 and CDR2 sequences are SGHRS and YFSETQ. This chain's CDR3 is CASSLYQGQRQYF. For the CDR3, the DNA is TGCGCCAGCAGCTTGTATCAGGGGCAGCGGCAGTACTTC.

This chain's CDR3 is CSVALETQYF. The CDR3 DNA follows: TGCAGCGTAGCCCTAGAGACCCAGTACTTC. The gene calls are TRBV29-1 and TRBJ2-5; D not resolved. The CDR3 length is 10 residues. CDR1 and CDR2 (germline): SQVTM, ANQGSEA. V gave up 6 bases and J gave up 4 bases, with 6 bases separating them. Drawing the rest from reference TRBV29-1 and TRBJ2-5, the complete variable domain is SAVISQKPSRDICQRGTSLTIQCQVDSQVTMMFWYRQQPGQSLTLIATANQGSEATYESGFVIDKFPISRPNLTFSTLTVSNMSPEDSSIYLCSVALETQYFGPGTRLLVL.

The chain has TRBV19 and TRBJ1-6; D possibly corresponds to TRBD1 (5 bases). The CDR3 loop spans 16 amino acids. V was cut by 3 bases and J by 6 bases, with 15 bases left in between. Germline V gene sequence: CDR1 LNHDA, CDR2 SQIVND (reference sequence). CDR3: CASSITGDLSNSPLHF. The CDR3 bases are TGTGCCAGTAGTATCACAGGAGATTTAAGTAATTCACCCCTCCACTTT. Using reference TRBV19 and TRBJ1-6 for the parts outside the CDR3, the full variable domain is DGGITQSPKYLFRKEGQNVTLSCEQNLNHDAMYWYRQDPGQGLRLIYYSQIVNDFQKGDIAEGYSVSREKKESFPLTVTSAQKNPTAFYLCASSITGDLSNSPLHFGNGTRLTVT.

The chain couples TRBV7-2 to TRBJ1-1; D gene unclear. The V end was cut by 6 bases, the J end by 3 bases, with 14 bases between. CDR1 is SGHTA, CDR2 FQGNSA, per germline. The CDR3 length is 14 residues. CDR3 region: CASSQLTRYTEAFF. CDR3 DNA: TGTGCCAGCAGTCAATTAACCAGGTACACTGAAGCTTTCTTT.

V is TRBV12-3 or TRBV12-4 and J is TRBJ1-2; D unresolved. This CDR3 spans 13 amino acids. Trimming shortened V by 3 bases and J by 4 bases, and 9 bases separated the two germline ends. The CDR3 nucleotides are TGTGCCAGCAGTTTGAGTGCGTTCTATGGCTACACCTTC. This sequence encodes CASSLSAFYGYTF.

The chain employs TRBV5-6 and TRBJ2-6; 7 bases match TRBD1. The CDR3 extends over 19 amino acids. With V trimmed by 4 bases and J by 0 bases, 13 bases remained unmatched. Germline CDR1 is SGHDT and CDR2 is YYEEEE. DNA for the CDR3: TGTGCCAGCAGCACTCGACAGGGCCTCTTAATCTCTGGGGCCAACGTCCTGACTTTC. Its protein product is CASSTRQGLLISGANVLTF.

This sequence joins TRBV2 and TRBJ2-2; tentative D call: TRBD1 (6 bases). This CDR3 spans 17 amino acids. CDR1 is SNHLY and CDR2 is FYNNEI in the germline V gene. Trimming pared 0 bases from V and 5 bases from J, leaving 16 bases between. The CDR3 region is CASSEAGQGLKTGELFF. The CDR3 region has the DNA TGTGCCAGCAGTGAAGCCGGCCAGGGGCTGAAGACCGGGGAGCTGTTTTTT.

The chain couples TRBV27 to TRBJ2-3, with D unresolved. CDR3 length equals 15 residues. V shed 3 bases and J shed 4 bases, with 14 bases lying between them. The V gene's germline CDR1 is MNHEY and CDR2 SMNVEV (reference sequence). The DNA for the CDR3 is TGTGCCAGCAGTTTGTGGCAGCTGAGCGCAGATACGCAGTATTTT. Translation gives CASSLWQLSADTQYF.

The chain carries TRBV11-2 and TRBJ2-7, with 11 positions matching TRBD1. Germline V gives CDR1 SGHAT, CDR2 FQNNGV. This CDR3 is built from 16 residues. V was clipped by 4 bases and J by 4 bases; unmatched bases: 9. CDR3 sequence reads: CASSWPSRDRGYEQYF. Here the CDR3 DNA reads TGTGCCAGCAGCTGGCCGTCCCGGGACAGGGGGTACGAGCAGTACTTC.

The chain recombines TRBV2 with TRBJ1-5; TRBD1 matches at 10 bases. V lost 1 base to trimming and J lost 7 bases; unmatched junction nucleotides: 4. Germline assignment: CDR1 SNHLY and CDR2 FYNNEI. There are 15 residues in the CDR3. Here the CDR3 DNA reads TGTGCCAGCAGTGAAGATTGGACAGGGGGACAGCCCCAGCATTTT. This translates into CASSEDWTGGQPQHF. Based on the CDR3 plus reference TRBV2 and TRBJ1-5, the full variable domain is EPEVTQTPSHQVTQMGQEVILRCVPISNHLYFYWYRQILGQKVEFLVSFYNNEISEKSEIFDDQFSVERPDGSNFTLKIRSTKLEDSAMYFCASSEDWTGGQPQHFGDGTRLSIL.

A few counts support this clone. The chain recombines TRBV29-1 with TRBJ1-2; D remains unclear. Trimming removed 5 bases at V and 4 bases at J, with 11 bases between. The CDR3 has 12 amino acids. Germline V gene sequence: CDR1 SQVTM, CDR2 ANQGSEA. CDR3 sequence reads: CSVLVATYGYTF. The CDR3 DNA is TGCAGCGTTCTAGTCGCCACCTATGGCTACACCTTC.

This clone was counted between two and nine times. The rearrangement joins TRBV9 to TRBJ1-2, with a weak D call TRBD1 (5 bases). V lost 0 bases to trimming and J lost 6 bases, with 12 bases between them. The CDR3 is made up of 14 amino acids. Germline-derived CDR1 and CDR2 are SGDLS and YYNGEE. The CDR3 reads CASSVDSGWDGYTF. Here the CDR3 DNA reads TGTGCCAGCAGCGTAGACTCAGGGTGGGATGGCTACACCTTC. Variable domain in full (rest from reference TRBV9 and TRBJ1-2): DSGVTQTPKHLITATGQRVTLRCSPRSGDLSVYWYQQSLDQGLQFLIQYYNGEERAKGNILERFSAQQFPDLHSELNLSSLELGDSALYFCASSVDSGWDGYTFGSGTRLTVV.

This chain connects TRBV6-5 to TRBJ1-1; unclear D gene. Trimming left V 7 bases short and J 3 bases short, with 12 bases between. The CDR3 is 13 amino acids. Germline CDR1 MNHEY, CDR2 SVGAGI. The CDR3 sequence: CASNKRRYTEAFF. The CDR3 DNA reads as TGTGCCAGCAACAAACGGAGGTACACTGAAGCTTTCTTT.

The rearrangement joins TRBV29-1 to TRBJ1-1; D possibly corresponds to TRBD1 (6 bases). V lost 4 bases and J lost 1, with 13 bases in between. Germline CDR1 SQVTM, CDR2 ANQGSEA. The CDR3 has 14 residues. The CDR3, as DNA: TGCAGCGTTGTAGAGGGGGGGAAGAACACTGAAGCTTTCTTT. Protein: CSVVEGGKNTEAFF.

The chain recombines TRBV5-1 with TRBJ1-2; possibly TRBD1 for D (5 bases). The CDR3 has 16 amino acids. In germline, CDR1 is SGHRS, CDR2 YFSETQ. Between the trimmed V and J ends, which lost 0 bases and 9 bases, there was a span of 21 bases. The CDR3 nucleotides are TGCGCCAGCAGCTTGGTGTATGACAGCCAGTCTATGCGCTACACCTTC. Translating gives CASSLVYDSQSMRYTF.

The CDR3 spells CACPQGARFGTQYF. The CDR3 nucleotides are TGCGCCTGCCCACAGGGGGCGAGGTTTGGGACCCAGTACTTC. The chain combines TRBV10-1 with TRBJ2-5; 9 positions agree with TRBD1. Germline assignment: CDR1 WNHNN and CDR2 SYGVQD (reference sequence). This CDR3 is 14 amino acids long. The junction had 14 bases not matched to a gene; V was cut back by 11 bases and J by 7 bases.

The chain carries TRBV7-9 and TRBJ2-7, with 8 bases that match TRBD1. The CDR3 sequence is 15 residues long. V gave up 1 base and J gave up 5 bases; unmatched junction bases: 7. Germline assignment: CDR1 SEHNR and CDR2 FQNEAQ (reference sequence). The CDR3 DNA is TGTGCCAGCAGCTTAGTCCAGGGGGCTCGCGACGAGCAGTACTTC. Its translation: CASSLVQGARDEQYF.

The chain recombines TRBV6-2 or TRBV6-3 with TRBJ1-1; 8 bases line up with TRBD1. The CDR3 runs 12 residues. J lost 11 bases, V lost 2 bases, and 4 bases had no gene match. In germline, CDR1 is MNHEY, CDR2 SVGEGT. Here the CDR3 reads CASSYANRGAFF. In nucleotides, the CDR3 is TGTGCCAGCAGTTACGCGAACAGGGGGGCTTTCTTT.

This sequence joins TRBV5-1 and TRBJ1-2; 7 nucleotides match TRBD1. This CDR3 has 15 amino acids. Germline V gene lookup returns CDR1 SGHRS and CDR2 YFSETQ. J was trimmed by 4 bases and V by 5 bases; bases with no gene match: 11. The DNA for the CDR3 is TGCGCCAGCAGTCCGACAGGGCAACGGAGCTATGGCTACACCTTC. Amino acids: CASSPTGQRSYGYTF.

The chain combines TRBV29-1 with TRBJ2-5, with D uncertain. Trimming shortened V by 2 bases and J by 7 bases, and 14 bases separated the two germline ends. The CDR3 extends over 13 amino acids. CDR1 and CDR2 from the germline V gene are SQVTM and ANQGSEA. The CDR3 sequence: CSVEISVGGTQYF. The CDR3 DNA reads as TGCAGCGTTGAAATTTCGGTTGGTGGGACCCAGTACTTC.